The 22 T cell receptor beta chains below come from one sample, sequenced in a study of T cells in Graves' hyperthyroidism and ophthalmopathy. What was amplified from RNA transcripts were TCR beta CDR3 regions. First-round RT-PCR with HTBI primers amplified the TCR CDR3 region. TCRdb re-analysed the multiplex PCR reads in MiXCR, keeping a single row per CDR3 protein. Of 450,000 to 550,000 distinct CDR3 sequences listed, roughly a quarter are singletons. The sample taken for sequencing was blood. The receptors stem from a woman aged 25 to 39 with Graves' ophthalmopathy.

Ten or more counts support this clonotype. This sequence joins TRBV30 and TRBJ2-7; D unresolved. There are 12 residues in the CDR3. The germline gives CDR1 GTSNPN, CDR2 SVGIG (reference sequence). The ends were cut back, 0 bases at V and 7 bases at J, with 10 bases in the middle. The CDR3 coding sequence is TGTGCCTGGAGTGTAGTAGGCGCGGAGCAGTACTTC. It specifies CAWSVVGAEQYF.

The chain carries TRBV18 and TRBJ1-2, with D tentatively TRBD1 (6 bases). Germline CDR1 is KGHSH and CDR2 is LQKENI. V was cut by 4 bases and J by 3 bases, with 9 bases left in between. CDR3 length equals 13 residues. CDR3 DNA sequence: TGTGCCAGCTCACGACAGGACGACTATGGCTACACCTTC. As protein: CASSRQDDYGYTF.

The chain employs TRBV6-1 and TRBJ1-1; tentatively, D is TRBD1 (5 bases). Germline CDR1 is MNHNS and CDR2 is SASEGT. The CDR3 contains 14 residues. V lost 4 bases, J lost 3 bases, and 12 bases lay in between. CDR3 in DNA: TGTGCCAGCAGTGCGCGTGTAGGGGACACTGAAGCTTTCTTT. Translation: CASSARVGDTEAFF.

The chain uses TRBV7-2 and TRBJ2-2; unclear D gene. Trimming removed 7 bases from V and 6 bases from J, with 18 bases in between. The CDR3 sequence is 15 residues long. The germline V gene has CDR1 SGHTA and CDR2 FQGNSA. CDR3 DNA: TGTGCCAGCACCCAACCGGGCCGGAGAGCCGGGGAGCTGTTTTTT. Translation: CASTQPGRRAGELFF.

The V call is TRBV10-3, the J call TRBJ1-2, with 8 bases identical to TRBD1. From germline, CDR1 is ENHRY and CDR2 SYGVKD. The CDR3 length is 15 residues. V lost 10 bases to trimming and J lost 4 bases; unmatched junction nucleotides: 14. The CDR3, as DNA: TGTGCCACTTCATGGGCAGGGGGCACAATCTATGGCTACACCTTC. Translating gives CATSWAGGTIYGYTF.

With regard to this clonotype: Just one base apart from a much larger clone, this may be a read error. The chain links TRBV6-5 to TRBJ2-7, with D perhaps matching TRBD1 (6 bases). This CDR3 region has 16 residues. Germline V gene sequence: CDR1 MNHEY, CDR2 SVGAGI. Trimming took 0 bases from V and 4 from J, leaving 16 bases between them. The CDR3 region is CASSYSGTWFYYEQYF. In DNA, the CDR3 is TGTGCCAGCAGTTACTCGGGGACATGGTTCTATTACGAGCAGTACTTC.

This clonotype was counted many times. The rearrangement uses TRBV6-2 or TRBV6-3 and TRBJ2-4, with D perhaps being TRBD1 or TRBD2 (6 bases each). Trimming removed 7 bases from V and 6 bases from J, with 16 bases in between. Germline CDR1 and CDR2: MNHEY and SVGEGT. The CDR3 extends over 14 amino acids. The CDR3 nucleotides read TGTGCCAGCATGCCGATCGGGGGCACAAACATTCAGTACTTC. Protein sequence: CASMPIGGTNIQYF.

In the case of this clonotype: At one end the junction does not follow the germline gene, possibly because of a read error. The rearrangement links TRBV6-5 to TRBJ1-1; 8 bases match TRBD1. Looked up from germline, CDR1 is MNHEY and CDR2 is SVGAGI. This CDR3 region has 15 residues. In nucleotides, the CDR3 is TGTGCCAGAAGTTTCACAGGGGGGGGGGGCACTGAAGCTTTCTTT. Residues: CARSFTGGGGTEAFF.

This clonotype was recorded many times. A read error is possible here, since a much larger clone lies one base away. The final CDR3 position lacks the conserved phenylalanine or tryptophan, pointing to a likely read error. V usage is TRBV6-4 and J usage is TRBJ2-7; 12 positions agree with TRBD1. Germline V CDR1 and CDR2: MRHNA, SNTAGT. With V trimmed by 3 bases and J by 4 bases, 4 bases remained unmatched. The CDR3 is made up of 15 amino acids. For the CDR3, the DNA is TGTGCCAGCAGTGAGGGACAGGGGGCCTTATACGAGCAGTACTCC. This codes for CASSEGQGALYEQYS.

As DNA, the CDR3 is TGTGCCAGCTCTGACCCGAACTACGAGCAGTACTTC. Amino acid sequence: CASSDPNYEQYF. This chain connects TRBV12-3 or TRBV12-4 to TRBJ2-7; no clear D gene. Trimming stripped 8 bases from V and 3 bases from J, with 11 bases between. CDR3 length: 12 residues.

Here the CDR3 DNA reads TGTGCCAGCAGCCAACAGGTCCTTGGCTACACCTTC. Its translation: CASSQQVLGYTF. This chain joins TRBV7-9 and TRBJ1-2, with D perhaps TRBD1 (5 bases). CDR1 and CDR2 from the germline V gene are SEHNR and FQNEAQ (reference sequence). Trimming took 5 bases from V and 7 from J, leaving 11 bases between them. This CDR3 spans 12 amino acids. Full variable domain (missing parts from reference TRBV7-9 and TRBJ1-2): DTGVSQNPRHKITKRGQNVTFRCDPISEHNRLYWYRQTLGQGPEFLTYFQNEAQLEKSRLLSDRFSAERPKGSFSTLEIQRTEQGDSAMYLCASSQQVLGYTFGSGTRLTVV.

This clonotype has a count of ten or more. This CDR3 is CASSLALGNQPQHF. In DNA, the CDR3 is TGTGCCAGCAGTTTAGCGCTCGGCAATCAGCCCCAGCATTTT. V usage is TRBV12-3 or TRBV12-4 and J usage is TRBJ1-5, with D uncertain. V shed 0 bases and J shed 2 bases, with 5 bases lying between them. The length of the CDR3 is 14 residues.

This clonotype was counted many times. The CDR3 sequence: CASSLRAEPNYGYTF. Here the CDR3 DNA reads TGCGCCAGCAGCTTGAGGGCAGAACCTAACTATGGCTACACCTTC. The rearrangement links TRBV5-1 to TRBJ1-2; D uncertain. The CDR3 sequence is 15 residues long. V lost 1 base, J lost 0 bases, and 10 bases lay in between. Germline V gene data show CDR1 as SGHRS and CDR2 as YFSETQ.

This clonotype occurred many times. The chain combines TRBV27 with TRBJ1-2; D possibly corresponds to TRBD1 (5 bases). V dropped 3 bases and J dropped 7 bases, with 12 bases sitting between them. CDR1 and CDR2 from the germline V gene are MNHEY and SMNVEV (reference sequence). This CDR3 comprises 13 residues. In DNA, the CDR3 is TGTGCCAGCAGTTTTTCGGCAGGGTTTGGCTACACCTTC. Its protein product is CASSFSAGFGYTF.

In its sample, this clonotype was seen many times. The chain has TRBV7-2 and TRBJ2-5; 8 bases are a match to TRBD2. The CDR3 contains 13 residues. Germline values: CDR1 SGHTA, CDR2 FQGNSA. J gave up 4 bases and V 4 bases, and 2 bases lay outside the gene matches. CDR3 in DNA: TGTGCCAGCAGCTACCTAGCGGGAGAGACCCAGTACTTC. Encoded protein: CASSYLAGETQYF.

This clonotype was counted a single time. The V and J genes are TRBV6-2 or TRBV6-3 and TRBJ2-7, with TRBD1 as a possible D gene (6 bases). Germline lookup yields CDR1 MNHEY and CDR2 SVGEGT. Trimming pared 4 bases from V and 2 bases from J, leaving 9 bases between. This CDR3 comprises 13 residues. The CDR3 DNA sequence: TGTGCCAGCAGTTCACGGGACACCTACGAGCAGTACTTC. Translating it yields CASSSRDTYEQYF.

V usage is TRBV6-1 and J usage is TRBJ1-2; 9 bases match TRBD1. The CDR3 has 14 amino acids. J gave up 2 bases and V 7 bases, and 5 bases lay outside the gene matches. Germline V gene data show CDR1 as MNHNS and CDR2 as SASEGT. CDR3 coding DNA: TGTGCCAGCACGGAAGGACAGGGGAACTATGGCTACACCTTC. Protein: CASTEGQGNYGYTF.

V and J are TRBV6-1 and TRBJ2-5; D remains ambiguous. The CDR3 has 13 residues. CDR1 is MNHNS and CDR2 is SASEGT in the germline V gene. Trimming shortened V by 6 bases and J by 5 bases, and 13 bases separated the two germline ends. CDR3 residues: CASSWGTGETQYF. The CDR3 DNA follows: TGTGCCAGCAGCTGGGGTACTGGGGAGACCCAGTACTTC.

The V gene is TRBV6-1, the J gene TRBJ1-2; TRBD1 matches at 8 bases. This CDR3 region has 14 residues. V was pared by 6 bases and J by 2 bases, with 5 bases of the junction left unmatched. Germline loops: CDR1 MNHNS, CDR2 SASEGT. The CDR3 nucleotides are TGTGCCAGCAGAACAGGGGGGTCCAACTATGGCTACACCTTC. It codes for CASRTGGSNYGYTF.

This clonotype was seen a handful of times. CDR3 DNA sequence: TGCGCCAGCAGCTCCGAGACAGGACTAGCGGTTACCTACGAGCAGTACTTC. Its protein is CASSSETGLAVTYEQYF. This chain links TRBV5-1 with TRBJ2-7; TRBD2 matches at 10 bases. Trimming cost V 3 bases and J 2 bases; bases outside gene matches: 11. This CDR3 is 17 amino acids long. Germline lookup yields CDR1 SGHRS and CDR2 YFSETQ.

This clonotype was recorded only once. A single base separates this from a much larger clone, so it may be a read error. The rearrangement uses TRBV19 and TRBJ2-5; D is uncertain. This CDR3 comprises 15 residues. V gave up 5 bases and J gave up 2 bases, with 15 bases separating them. Germline CDR1 reads LNHDA; CDR2 reads SQIVND (reference sequence). The CDR3 region is CASSPKATRQETQYF. For the CDR3, the DNA is TGTGCCAGTAGTCCCAAAGCAACCAGGCAAGAGACCCAGTACTTC. The whole variable domain, remainder taken from reference TRBV19 and TRBJ2-5, is DGGITQSPKYLFRKEGQNVTLSCEQNLNHDAMYWYRQDPGQGLRLIYYSQIVNDFQKGDIAEGYSVSREKKESFPLTVTSAQKNPTAFYLCASSPKATRQETQYFGPGTRLLVL.

The chain joins TRBV10-3 to TRBJ2-7, with no clear D. Germline values: CDR1 ENHRY, CDR2 SYGVKD. The CDR3 sequence is 11 residues long. Trimming pared 8 bases from V and 0 bases from J, leaving 5 bases between. The CDR3 DNA follows: TGTGCCATCCAGTGCTCCTACGAGCAGTACTTC. Its translation: CAIQCSYEQYF.